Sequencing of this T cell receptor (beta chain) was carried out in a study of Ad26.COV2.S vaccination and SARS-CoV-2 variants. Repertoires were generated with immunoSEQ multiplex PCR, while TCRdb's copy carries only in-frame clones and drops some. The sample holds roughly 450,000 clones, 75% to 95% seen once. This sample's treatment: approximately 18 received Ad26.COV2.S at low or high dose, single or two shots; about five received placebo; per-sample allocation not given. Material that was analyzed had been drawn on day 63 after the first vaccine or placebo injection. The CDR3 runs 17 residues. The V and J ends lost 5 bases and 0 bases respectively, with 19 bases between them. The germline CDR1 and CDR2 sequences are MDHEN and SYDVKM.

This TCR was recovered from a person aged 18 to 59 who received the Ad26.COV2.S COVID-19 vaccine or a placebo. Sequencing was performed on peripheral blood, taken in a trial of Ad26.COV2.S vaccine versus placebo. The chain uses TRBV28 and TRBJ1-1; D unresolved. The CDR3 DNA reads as TGTGCCAGCAGTCCACCCCTTCCCAGGTCCCTGAACACTGAAGCTTTCTTT. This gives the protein CASSPPLPRSLNTEAFF.